This T cell receptor beta chain is from a study of metastatic and nonmetastatic thyroid tumors. Looking at the study overall: Comparative analysis of repertoires was undertaken across blood and tumor or nodule tissue obtained from malignant and benign thyroid patients. Study-wide results and caveats: Relative to benign nodules, malignant thyroid tumors were reportedly characterized by significantly elevated TCR beta diversity in blood and tumor.

The germline gives CDR1 MNHEY, CDR2 SVGEGT. Trimming cost V 6 bases and J 7 bases, with 15 bases left between them. CDR3 length: 13 residues. In the authors' methods: What underpinned the distant-metastasis classifier for papillary thyroid cancer was the set of CDR3 differences across clinicopathological groups. TCRdb reprocessed the PCR reads using MiXCR. TCRdb's processing, not the authors', yielded these V and J calls. The table includes 8,000 to 10,000 clones, approximately 14% detected once. Worth noting for this clone: The antigen remains unidentified.

Thyroid surgery was preceded by no treatment in any patient. This TCR derives from a female donor with papillary thyroid cancer or a benign thyroid nodule (not recorded which). Some clones in this sample may be carry-over from other donors' samples. The sample consisted of blood. This chain joins TRBV6-2 or TRBV6-3 and TRBJ1-2; D not certain. In DNA, the CDR3 is TGTGCCAGCAGCTCCCTGGGGTGCTGTGGCTACACCTTC. Translating gives CASSSLGCCGYTF.